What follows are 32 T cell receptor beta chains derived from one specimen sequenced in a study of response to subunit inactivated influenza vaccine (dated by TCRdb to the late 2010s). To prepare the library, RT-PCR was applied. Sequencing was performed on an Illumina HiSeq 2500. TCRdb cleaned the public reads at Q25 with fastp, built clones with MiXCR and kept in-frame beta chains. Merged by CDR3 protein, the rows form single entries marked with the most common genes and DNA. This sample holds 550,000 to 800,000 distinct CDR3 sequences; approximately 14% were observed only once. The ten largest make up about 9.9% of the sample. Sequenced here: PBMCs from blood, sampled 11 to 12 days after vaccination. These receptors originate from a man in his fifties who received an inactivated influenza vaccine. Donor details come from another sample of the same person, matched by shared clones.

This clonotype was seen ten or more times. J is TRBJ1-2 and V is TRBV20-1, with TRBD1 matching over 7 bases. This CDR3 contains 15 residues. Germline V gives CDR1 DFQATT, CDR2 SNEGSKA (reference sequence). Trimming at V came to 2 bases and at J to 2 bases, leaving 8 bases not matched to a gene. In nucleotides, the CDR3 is TGCAGTGCTAGATTGCCGGGACAGAAGAACTATGGCTACACCTTC. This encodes CSARLPGQKNYGYTF.

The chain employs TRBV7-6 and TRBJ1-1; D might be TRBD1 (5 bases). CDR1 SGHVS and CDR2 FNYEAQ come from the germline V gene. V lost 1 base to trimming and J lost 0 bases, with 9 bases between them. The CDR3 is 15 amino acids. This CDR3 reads CASSLGTLLNTEAFF. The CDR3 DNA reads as TGTGCCAGCAGCTTAGGGACACTCCTGAACACTGAAGCTTTCTTT.

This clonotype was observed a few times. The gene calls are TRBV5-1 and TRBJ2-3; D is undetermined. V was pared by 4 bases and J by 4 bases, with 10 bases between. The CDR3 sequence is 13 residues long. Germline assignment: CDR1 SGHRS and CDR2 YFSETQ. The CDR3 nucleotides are TGCGCCAGCAGCGGAGAAAGAGCAGATACGCAGTATTTT. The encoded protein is CASSGERADTQYF. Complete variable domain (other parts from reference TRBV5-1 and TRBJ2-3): KAGVTQTPRYLIKTRGQQVTLSCSPISGHRSVSWYQQTPGQGLQFLFEYFSETQRNKGNFPGRFSGRQFSNSRSEMNVSTLELGDSALYLCASSGERADTQYFGPGTRLTVL.

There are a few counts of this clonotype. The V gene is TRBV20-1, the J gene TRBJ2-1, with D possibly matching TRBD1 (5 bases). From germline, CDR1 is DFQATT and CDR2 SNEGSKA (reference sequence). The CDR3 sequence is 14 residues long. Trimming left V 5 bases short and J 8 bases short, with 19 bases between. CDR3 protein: CSALAQVNFDEQFF. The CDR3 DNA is TGCAGTGCTTTGGCACAGGTTAATTTCGATGAGCAGTTCTTC.

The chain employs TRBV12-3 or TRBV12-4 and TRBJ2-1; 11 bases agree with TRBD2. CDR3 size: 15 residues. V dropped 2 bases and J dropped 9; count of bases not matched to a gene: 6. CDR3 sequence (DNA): TGTGCCAGCAGTTTATTTAGCGGGGGGGCCGGTGAGCAGTTCTTC. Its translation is CASSLFSGGAGEQFF.

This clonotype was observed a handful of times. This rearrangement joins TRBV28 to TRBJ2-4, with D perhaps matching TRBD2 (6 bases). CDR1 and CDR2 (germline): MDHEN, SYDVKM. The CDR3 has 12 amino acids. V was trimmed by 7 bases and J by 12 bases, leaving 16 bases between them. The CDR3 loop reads CASTPTEGGQYF. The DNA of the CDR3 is TGTGCCAGCACCCCGACGGAGGGAGGTCAGTACTTC.

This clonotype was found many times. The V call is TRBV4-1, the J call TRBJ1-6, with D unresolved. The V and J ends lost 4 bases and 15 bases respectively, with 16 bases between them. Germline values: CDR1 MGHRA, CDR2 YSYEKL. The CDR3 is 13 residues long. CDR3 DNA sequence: TGCGCCAGCAGCCCCCCGGAAAGTGGGGTCCTCCACTTT. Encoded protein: CASSPPESGVLHF.

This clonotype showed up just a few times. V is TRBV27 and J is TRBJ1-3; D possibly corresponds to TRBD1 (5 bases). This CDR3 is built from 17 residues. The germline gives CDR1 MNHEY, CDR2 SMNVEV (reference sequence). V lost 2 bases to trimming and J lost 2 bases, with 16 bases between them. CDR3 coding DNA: TGTGCCAGCAGTTTACTGGGCAGGGAGAGCCCTGGAAACACCATATATTTT. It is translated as CASSLLGRESPGNTIYF.

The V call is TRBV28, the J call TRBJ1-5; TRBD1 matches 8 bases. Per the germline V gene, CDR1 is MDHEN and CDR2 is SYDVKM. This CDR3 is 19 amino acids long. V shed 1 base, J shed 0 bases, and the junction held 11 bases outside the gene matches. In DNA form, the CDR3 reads TGTGCCAGCAGTTTATCCGGGACAGGCGAATTCTTTAGCAATCAGCCCCAGCATTTT. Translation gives CASSLSGTGEFFSNQPQHF.

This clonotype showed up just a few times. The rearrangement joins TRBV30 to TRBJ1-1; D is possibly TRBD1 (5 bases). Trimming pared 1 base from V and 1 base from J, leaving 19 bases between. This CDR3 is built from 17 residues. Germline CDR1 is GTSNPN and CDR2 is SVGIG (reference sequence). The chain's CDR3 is CAWSGTGPPRGNTEAFF. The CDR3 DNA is TGTGCCTGGAGTGGGACCGGGCCCCCGAGGGGGAACACTGAAGCTTTCTTT. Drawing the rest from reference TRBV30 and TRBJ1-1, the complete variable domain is SQTIHQWPATLVQPVGSPLSLECTVEGTSNPNLYWYRQAAGRGLQLLFYSVGIGQISSEVPQNLSASRPQDRQFILSSKKLLLSDSGFYLCAWSGTGPPRGNTEAFFGQGTRLTVV.

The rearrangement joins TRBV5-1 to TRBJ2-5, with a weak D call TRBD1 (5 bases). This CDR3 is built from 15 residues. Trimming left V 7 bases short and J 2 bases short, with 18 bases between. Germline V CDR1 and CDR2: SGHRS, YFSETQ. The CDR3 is CASVELYRKQETQYF. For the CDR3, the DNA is TGCGCCAGCGTCGAGTTGTACAGGAAACAAGAGACCCAGTACTTC.

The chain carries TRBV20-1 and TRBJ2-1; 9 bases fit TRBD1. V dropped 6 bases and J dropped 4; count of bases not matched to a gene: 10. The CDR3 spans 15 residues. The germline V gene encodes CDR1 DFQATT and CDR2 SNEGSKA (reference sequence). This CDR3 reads CSASSRDRDYNEQFF. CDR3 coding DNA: TGCAGTGCGTCCTCCCGGGACAGGGATTACAATGAGCAGTTCTTC.

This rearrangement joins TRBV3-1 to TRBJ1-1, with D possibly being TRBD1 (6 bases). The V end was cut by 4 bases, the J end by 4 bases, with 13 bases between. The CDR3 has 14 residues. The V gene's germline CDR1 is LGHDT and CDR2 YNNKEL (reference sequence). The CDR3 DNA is TGTGCCAGCAGCCCCAGGTGGGGGCCCACTGAAGCTTTCTTT. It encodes CASSPRWGPTEAFF.

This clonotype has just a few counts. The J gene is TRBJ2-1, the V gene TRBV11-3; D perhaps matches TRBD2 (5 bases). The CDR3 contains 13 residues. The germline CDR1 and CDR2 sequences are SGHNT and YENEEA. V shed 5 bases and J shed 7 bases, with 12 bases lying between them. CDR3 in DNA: TGTGCCAGCAGCGGCCCGGGGTTGAATGAGCAGTTCTTC. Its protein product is CASSGPGLNEQFF.

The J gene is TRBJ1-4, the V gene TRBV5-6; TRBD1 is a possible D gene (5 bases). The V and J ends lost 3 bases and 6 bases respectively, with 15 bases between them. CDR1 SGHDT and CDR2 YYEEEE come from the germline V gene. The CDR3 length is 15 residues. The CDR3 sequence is CASSYDSAGDEKLFF. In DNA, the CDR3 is TGTGCCAGCAGCTACGACAGCGCGGGGGATGAAAAACTGTTTTTT.

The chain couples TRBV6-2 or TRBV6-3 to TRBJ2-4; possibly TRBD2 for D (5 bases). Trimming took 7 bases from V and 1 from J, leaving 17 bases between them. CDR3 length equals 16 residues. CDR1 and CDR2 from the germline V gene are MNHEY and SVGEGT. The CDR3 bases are TGTGCCAGCACTACGGACCGCGGACTGGCCAAAAACATTCAGTACTTC. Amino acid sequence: CASTTDRGLAKNIQYF.

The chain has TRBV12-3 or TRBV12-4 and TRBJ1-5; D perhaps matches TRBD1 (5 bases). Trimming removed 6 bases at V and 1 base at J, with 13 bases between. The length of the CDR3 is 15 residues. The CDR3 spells CASRNDKGSNQPQHF. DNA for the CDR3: TGTGCCAGCAGGAACGACAAGGGGAGCAATCAGCCCCAGCATTTT.

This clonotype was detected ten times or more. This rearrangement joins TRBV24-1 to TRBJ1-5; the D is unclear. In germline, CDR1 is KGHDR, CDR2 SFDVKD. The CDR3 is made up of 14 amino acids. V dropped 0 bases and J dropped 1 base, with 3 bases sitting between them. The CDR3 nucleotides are TGTGCCACCAGTGATTTGCGGAGCAATCAGCCCCAGCATTTT. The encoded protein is CATSDLRSNQPQHF.

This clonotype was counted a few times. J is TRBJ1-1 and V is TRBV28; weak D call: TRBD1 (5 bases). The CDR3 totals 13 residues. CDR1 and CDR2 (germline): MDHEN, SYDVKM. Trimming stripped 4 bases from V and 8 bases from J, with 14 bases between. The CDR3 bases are TGTGCCAGCAGTTGGGGGACCCTCGCCGAAGCTTTCTTT. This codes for CASSWGTLAEAFF.

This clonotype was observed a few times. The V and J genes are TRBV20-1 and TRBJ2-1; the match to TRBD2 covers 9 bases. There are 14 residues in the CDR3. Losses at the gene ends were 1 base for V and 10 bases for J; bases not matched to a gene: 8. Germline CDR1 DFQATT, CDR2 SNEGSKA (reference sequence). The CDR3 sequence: CSARGQRGVLEQFF. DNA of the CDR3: TGCAGTGCTAGAGGCCAGCGGGGGGTTCTGGAGCAGTTCTTC.

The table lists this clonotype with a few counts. The CDR3 DNA reads TGTGCCAGCAGCTTGGGGTACACTGAAGCTTTCTTT. Translating gives CASSLGYTEAFF. The chain couples TRBV12-3 or TRBV12-4 to TRBJ1-1; D gene ambiguous. CDR3 length: 12 residues. V shed 6 bases and J shed 3 bases, with 8 bases lying between them.

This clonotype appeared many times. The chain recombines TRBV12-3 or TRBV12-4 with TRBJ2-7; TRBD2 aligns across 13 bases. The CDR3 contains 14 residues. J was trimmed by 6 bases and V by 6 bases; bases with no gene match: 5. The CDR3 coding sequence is TGTGCCAGCAGAAGGACTAGCGGGAGTCTCGAGCAGTACTTC. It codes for CASRRTSGSLEQYF.

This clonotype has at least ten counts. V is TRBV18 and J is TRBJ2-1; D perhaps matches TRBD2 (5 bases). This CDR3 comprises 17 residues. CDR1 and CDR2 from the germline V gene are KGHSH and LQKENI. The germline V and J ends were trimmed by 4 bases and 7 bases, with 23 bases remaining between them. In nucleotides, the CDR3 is TGTGCCAGCTCACATATGTCACTAGTCCTAGAGGCTAATGAGCAGTTCTTC. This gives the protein CASSHMSLVLEANEQFF. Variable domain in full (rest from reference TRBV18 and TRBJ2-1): NAGVMQNPRHLVRRRGQEARLRCSPMKGHSHVYWYRQLPEEGLKFMVYLQKENIIDESGMPKERFSAEFPKEGPSILRIQQVVRGDSAAYFCASSHMSLVLEANEQFFGPGTRLTVL.

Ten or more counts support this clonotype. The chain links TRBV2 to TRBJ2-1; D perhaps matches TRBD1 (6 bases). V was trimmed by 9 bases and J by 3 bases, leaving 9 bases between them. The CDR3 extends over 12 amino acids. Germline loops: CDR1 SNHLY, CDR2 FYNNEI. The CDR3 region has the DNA TGTGCCAGGCGGACAGTCTACAATGAGCAGTTCTTC. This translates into CARRTVYNEQFF.

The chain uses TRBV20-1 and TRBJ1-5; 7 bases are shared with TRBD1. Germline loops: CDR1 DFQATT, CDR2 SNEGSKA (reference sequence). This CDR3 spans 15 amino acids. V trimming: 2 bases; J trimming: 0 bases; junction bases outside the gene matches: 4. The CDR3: CSARPGQVSNQPQHF. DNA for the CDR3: TGCAGTGCTAGACCCGGACAGGTTAGCAATCAGCCCCAGCATTTT.

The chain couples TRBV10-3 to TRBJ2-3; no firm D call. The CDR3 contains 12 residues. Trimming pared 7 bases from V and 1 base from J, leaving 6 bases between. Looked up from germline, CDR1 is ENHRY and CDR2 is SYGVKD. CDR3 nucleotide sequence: TGTGCCATCACTCCTGGCACAGATACGCAGTATTTT. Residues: CAITPGTDTQYF.

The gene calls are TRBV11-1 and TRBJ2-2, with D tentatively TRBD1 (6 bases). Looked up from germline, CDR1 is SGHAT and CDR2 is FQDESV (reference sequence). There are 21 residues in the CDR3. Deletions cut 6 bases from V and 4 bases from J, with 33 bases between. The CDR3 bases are TGTGCCAGCAGATCAATGGGGAACAGGGCCCTTCAAAAGCATCTCACCGGGGAGCTGTTTTTT. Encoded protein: CASRSMGNRALQKHLTGELFF.

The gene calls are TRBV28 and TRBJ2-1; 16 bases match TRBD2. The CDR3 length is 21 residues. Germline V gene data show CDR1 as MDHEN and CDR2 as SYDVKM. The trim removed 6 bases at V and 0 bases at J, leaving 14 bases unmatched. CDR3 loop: CASSPPGLAGGQGSSYNEQFF. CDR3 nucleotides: TGTGCCAGCAGCCCGCCGGGACTAGCGGGAGGGCAGGGGAGCTCCTACAATGAGCAGTTCTTC.

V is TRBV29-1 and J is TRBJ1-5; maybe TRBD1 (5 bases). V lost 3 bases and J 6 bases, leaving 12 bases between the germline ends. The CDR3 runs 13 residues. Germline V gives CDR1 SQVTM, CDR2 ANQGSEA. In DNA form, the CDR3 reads TGCAGCGTTGATATCGGGGCAGGTCAGCCCCAGCATTTT. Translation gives CSVDIGAGQPQHF.

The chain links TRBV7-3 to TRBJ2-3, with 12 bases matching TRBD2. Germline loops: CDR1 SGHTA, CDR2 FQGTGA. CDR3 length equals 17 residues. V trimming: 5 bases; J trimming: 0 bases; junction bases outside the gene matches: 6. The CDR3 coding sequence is TGTGCCAGCAGCCAGGGACTAGCGGGCACTAGCACAGATACGCAGTATTTT. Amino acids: CASSQGLAGTSTDTQYF.

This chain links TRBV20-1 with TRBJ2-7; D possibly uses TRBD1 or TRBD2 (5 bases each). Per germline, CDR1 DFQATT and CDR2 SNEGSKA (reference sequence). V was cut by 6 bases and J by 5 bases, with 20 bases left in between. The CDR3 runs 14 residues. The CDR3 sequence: CSAPRRRGMNEQYF. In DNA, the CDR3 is TGCAGTGCCCCCCGGCGACGGGGCATGAACGAGCAGTACTTC.

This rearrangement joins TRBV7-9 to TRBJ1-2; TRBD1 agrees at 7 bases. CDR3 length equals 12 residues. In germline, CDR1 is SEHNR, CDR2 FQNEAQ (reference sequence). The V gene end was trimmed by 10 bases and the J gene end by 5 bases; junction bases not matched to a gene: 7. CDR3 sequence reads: CAIGDRVYGYTF. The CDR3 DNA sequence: TGTGCCATTGGAGACAGGGTTTATGGCTACACCTTC. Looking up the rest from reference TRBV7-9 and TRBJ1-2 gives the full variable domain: DTGVSQNPRHKITKRGQNVTFRCDPISEHNRLYWYRQTLGQGPEFLTYFQNEAQLEKSRLLSDRFSAERPKGSFSTLEIQRTEQGDSAMYLCAIGDRVYGYTFGSGTRLTVV.